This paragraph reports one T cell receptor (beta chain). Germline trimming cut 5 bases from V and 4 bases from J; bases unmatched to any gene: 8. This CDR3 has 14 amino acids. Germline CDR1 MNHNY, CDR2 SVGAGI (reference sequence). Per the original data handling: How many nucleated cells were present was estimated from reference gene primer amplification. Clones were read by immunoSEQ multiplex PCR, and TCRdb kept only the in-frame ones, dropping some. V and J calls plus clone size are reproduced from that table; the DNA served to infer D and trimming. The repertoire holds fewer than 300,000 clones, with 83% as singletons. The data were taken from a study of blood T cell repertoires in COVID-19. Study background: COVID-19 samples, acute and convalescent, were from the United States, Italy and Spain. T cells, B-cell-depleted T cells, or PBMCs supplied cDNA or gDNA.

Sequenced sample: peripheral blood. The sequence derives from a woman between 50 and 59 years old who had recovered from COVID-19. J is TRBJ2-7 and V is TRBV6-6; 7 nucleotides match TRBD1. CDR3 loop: CASSPTGNPYEQYF. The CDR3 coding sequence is TGTGCCAGCAGTCCGACAGGGAATCCTTACGAGCAGTACTTC.